This TCR beta chain stems from a study of blood T cell repertoires in COVID-19. V shed 1 base and J shed 5 bases, with 8 bases lying between them. This CDR3 comprises 13 residues. CDR1 KGHSH and CDR2 LQKENI come from the germline V gene. In the study's own analysis: Amplifying reference gene primers gave estimates of nucleated cell counts. Sequenced by immunoSEQ multiplex PCR; TCRdb stores in-frame clones only, minus some. V and J calls and clone size follow that table, whereas D and trimming were derived from the DNA. The repertoire consists of tens of thousands of clones, with approximately 78% occurring once and the leading ten covering 2% to 2.5%.

This TCR was sampled from a woman between 65 and 79 years old with COVID-19, enrolled during active disease. Input material: peripheral blood. The V gene is TRBV18, the J gene TRBJ2-5; perhaps TRBD1 as D (5 bases). The CDR3, as DNA: TGTGCCAGCTCACCACGGGGCTCCGAGACCCAGTACTTC. Amino acids: CASSPRGSETQYF.